The 30 T cell receptor beta chains listed next were all sequenced from one sample in a study of shared clonotypes between healthy human individuals. Using immunoSEQ multiplex PCR, the repertoire was profiled, and TCRdb retains in-frame clones only, with some absent. The table lists roughly 2.1 million clones, more than 85% of them singletons. It was CD45RO-negative cells, positively selected for CCR7, that made up naive CD8 cells, with terminally differentiated effector memory CD45RA+ cells excluded. The sequencing sample was made of naive CD8+ T cells from PBMCs. These receptor sequences come from a man aged 18 to 35 in good health. Some clones in this sample may be carry-over from other donors' samples.

The chain couples TRBV19 to TRBJ2-7; tentatively, D is TRBD1 (5 bases). Germline values: CDR1 LNHDA, CDR2 SQIVND (reference sequence). V lost 5 bases and J lost 1, with 9 bases in between. This CDR3 has 13 residues. CDR3 amino acids: CASSGRVSYEQYF. The CDR3 DNA reads as TGTGCCAGTAGTGGCAGGGTTTCCTACGAGCAGTACTTC. The whole variable domain, remainder taken from reference TRBV19 and TRBJ2-7, is DGGITQSPKYLFRKEGQNVTLSCEQNLNHDAMYWYRQDPGQGLRLIYYSQIVNDFQKGDIAEGYSVSREKKESFPLTVTSAQKNPTAFYLCASSGRVSYEQYFGPGTRLTVT.

This clone appeared once. The chain joins TRBV19 to TRBJ2-6; possibly TRBD2 for D (6 bases). The V gene lost 10 bases and the J gene lost 3 bases, with 13 bases spanning the gap. Germline V lookup: CDR1 LNHDA, CDR2 SQIVND (reference sequence). The length of the CDR3 is 14 residues. The CDR3: CANEGDCGANVLTF. CDR3 coding DNA: TGTGCCAACGAAGGGGACTGTGGGGCCAACGTCCTGACTTTC.

The rearrangement links TRBV9 to TRBJ1-2, with 12 bases fitting TRBD1. V dropped 2 bases and J dropped 5; count of bases not matched to a gene: 7. This CDR3 is built from 16 residues. CDR1 SGDLS and CDR2 YYNGEE come from the germline V gene. CDR3 sequence: CASSVSGQGAGYGYTF. The DNA of the CDR3 is TGTGCCAGCAGCGTCTCGGGACAGGGGGCCGGGTATGGCTACACCTTC. The whole variable domain, remainder taken from reference TRBV9 and TRBJ1-2, is DSGVTQTPKHLITATGQRVTLRCSPRSGDLSVYWYQQSLDQGLQFLIQYYNGEERAKGNILERFSAQQFPDLHSELNLSSLELGDSALYFCASSVSGQGAGYGYTFGSGTRLTVV.

V gene TRBV27 combines with J gene TRBJ2-1; 11 nucleotides agree with TRBD2. V shed 9 bases, J shed 10 bases, and the junction held 11 bases outside the gene matches. The V gene's germline CDR1 is MNHEY and CDR2 SMNVEV (reference sequence). The CDR3 totals 14 residues. CDR3 in DNA: TGTGCCAGTTCGCTAGCGGGAGGCTTGAGGGAGCAGTTCTTC. Translated: CASSLAGGLREQFF.

To note about this clone: Other DNA sequences in the sample encode the same CDR3. The rearrangement links TRBV5-4 to TRBJ2-7; 7 bases align to TRBD1. CDR3 length: 13 residues. Germline values: CDR1 SGHNT, CDR2 YYREEE (reference sequence). V shed 4 bases, J shed 2 bases, and the junction held 3 bases outside the gene matches. CDR3: CASSPGTAYEQYF. The CDR3 DNA sequence: TGTGCCAGCAGCCCCGGGACAGCCTACGAGCAGTACTTC.

CDR3 nucleotides: TGTGCCAGCAGCGAGGATAGCGGGAGTATCACCGGGGAGCTGTTTTTT. Encoded protein: CASSEDSGSITGELFF. The J gene is TRBJ2-2, the V gene TRBV2, with TRBD2 identical over 9 bases. Per germline, CDR1 SNHLY and CDR2 FYNNEI. CDR3 size: 16 residues. J lost 4 bases, V lost 6 bases, and 9 bases had no gene match.

The CDR3 here is CASSLGPGGRFTEAFF. The CDR3 nucleotides read TGTGCCAGCAGCTTAGGGCCTGGAGGGAGATTTACTGAAGCTTTCTTT. The V gene is TRBV7-8, the J gene TRBJ1-1; D is undetermined. The CDR3 loop spans 16 amino acids. Trimming removed 1 base at V and 5 bases at J, with 17 bases between. Germline CDR1 and CDR2: SGHVS and FQNEAQ. Variable domain in full (rest from reference TRBV7-8 and TRBJ1-1): GAGVSQSPRYKVAKRGQDVALRCDPISGHVSLFWYQQALGQGPEFLTYFQNEAQLDKSGLPSDRFFAERPEGSVSTLKIQRTQQEDSAVYLCASSLGPGGRFTEAFFGQGTRLTVV.

The V and J genes are TRBV7-9 and TRBJ2-1; tentative D call: TRBD2 (6 bases). The CDR3 consists of 17 residues. V dropped 4 bases and J dropped 3 bases, with 19 bases sitting between them. Germline CDR1 is SEHNR and CDR2 is FQNEAQ (reference sequence). Written as DNA, the CDR3 is TGTGCCAGCAGCTCGAGACCTATAGCGGTGGGCTACAATGAGCAGTTCTTC. It specifies CASSSRPIAVGYNEQFF.

This sequence joins TRBV7-3 and TRBJ1-1, with D maybe TRBD1 (6 bases). V lost 2 bases, J lost 5 bases, and 9 bases lay in between. This CDR3 has 13 amino acids. CDR1 SGHTA and CDR2 FQGTGA come from the germline V gene. The CDR3 nucleotides are TGTGCCAGCAGCTTATTAACAGGGACTGAAGCTTTCTTT. This codes for CASSLLTGTEAFF. The whole variable domain, filled in from reference TRBV7-3 and TRBJ1-1, reads GAGVSQTPSNKVTEKGKYVELRCDPISGHTALYWYRQSLGQGPEFLIYFQGTGAADDSGLPNDRFFAVRPEGSVSTLKIQRTERGDSAVYLCASSLLTGTEAFFGQGTRLTVV.

This clone was counted once. The chain couples TRBV7-9 to TRBJ1-1, with D possibly being TRBD1 (5 bases). V lost 1 base, J lost 7 bases, and 10 bases lay in between. The CDR3 contains 13 residues. Per the germline V gene, CDR1 is SEHNR and CDR2 is FQNEAQ (reference sequence). DNA for the CDR3: TGTGCCAGCAGCTTAGGTGGGACTTATGAAGCTTTCTTT. It codes for CASSLGGTYEAFF. Using reference TRBV7-9 and TRBJ1-1 for the parts outside the CDR3, the full variable domain is DTGVSQNPRHKITKRGQNVTFRCDPISEHNRLYWYRQTLGQGPEFLTYFQNEAQLEKSRLLSDRFSAERPKGSFSTLEIQRTEQGDSAMYLCASSLGGTYEAFFGQGTRLTVV.

This clone was detected only a few times. The chain couples TRBV19 to TRBJ1-1; D may be TRBD1 (5 bases). Trimming removed 3 bases from V and 1 base from J, with 9 bases in between. This CDR3 is built from 14 residues. The germline gives CDR1 LNHDA, CDR2 SQIVND (reference sequence). CDR3 DNA: TGTGCCAGTAGTATGTGGGGCGAGAACACTGAAGCTTTCTTT. Protein sequence: CASSMWGENTEAFF.

The chain employs TRBV27 and TRBJ2-7, with D maybe TRBD2 (5 bases). V lost 2 bases to trimming and J lost 3 bases, with 11 bases between them. This CDR3 is 14 amino acids long. Looked up from germline, CDR1 is MNHEY and CDR2 is SMNVEV (reference sequence). CDR3 amino acids: CASSLGRGYYEQYF. Written as DNA, the CDR3 is TGTGCCAGCAGTTTAGGTCGGGGATACTACGAGCAGTACTTC.

The sample holds one count of this clone. This chain uses TRBV4-1 with TRBJ2-1; a possible D gene is TRBD2 (7 bases). V lost 3 bases, J lost 2 bases, and 14 bases lay in between. This CDR3 spans 16 amino acids. CDR1 MGHRA and CDR2 YSYEKL come from the germline V gene. The CDR3: CASSQGGARTYNEQFF. CDR3 DNA sequence: TGCGCCAGCAGCCAGGGGGGGGCCCGGACCTACAATGAGCAGTTCTTC.

The CDR3 nucleotides read TGTGCCAGCAGTGAGCCCGGGACAGGGGATCTTTACGAGCAGTACTTC. It is translated as CASSEPGTGDLYEQYF. The V call is TRBV28, the J call TRBJ2-7, with 10 bases fitting TRBD1. Germline CDR1 reads MDHEN; CDR2 reads SYDVKM. The length of the CDR3 is 16 residues. Germline trimming cut 5 bases from V and 4 bases from J; bases unmatched to any gene: 11.

Comment on this clone: The same CDR3 also results from other DNA sequences found in this sample. The chain employs TRBV27 and TRBJ1-1; D gene unclear. Trimming took 2 bases from V and 0 from J, leaving 10 bases between them. The germline CDR1 and CDR2 sequences are MNHEY and SMNVEV (reference sequence). The CDR3 runs 15 residues. The CDR3 sequence is CASSLRAVMNTEAFF. The DNA of the CDR3 is TGTGCCAGCAGTTTAAGGGCAGTCATGAACACTGAAGCTTTCTTT.

This clone was detected a few times. CDR3 nucleotide sequence: TGTGCCAGCAGTCCGCTCCGTCTAGATGAAAAACTGTTTTTT. Translated, it gives CASSPLRLDEKLFF. The rearrangement uses TRBV27 and TRBJ1-4, with D unresolved. Trimming pared 5 bases from V and 6 bases from J, leaving 13 bases between. The CDR3 consists of 14 residues. Germline lookup yields CDR1 MNHEY and CDR2 SMNVEV (reference sequence).

The chain recombines TRBV27 with TRBJ1-1; 7 nucleotides agree with TRBD1. Germline assignment: CDR1 MNHEY and CDR2 SMNVEV (reference sequence). Trimming removed 2 bases from V and 7 bases from J; junction bases left unmatched: 4. This CDR3 is built from 13 residues. The CDR3 reads CASSLIGTDEAFF. The DNA of the CDR3 is TGTGCCAGCAGTTTAATTGGGACAGATGAAGCTTTCTTT.

The chain has TRBV6-4 and TRBJ2-1; D gene unclear. With 5 bases removed from V and 6 bases from J, the gap between germline ends came to 11 bases. Germline V gene sequence: CDR1 MRHNA, CDR2 SNTAGT. The CDR3 has 13 residues. CDR3: CASSPTPSNEQFF. As DNA, the CDR3 is TGTGCCAGCAGTCCGACCCCCTCCAATGAGCAGTTCTTC.

This chain links TRBV11-2 with TRBJ2-7; 9 bases match TRBD2. The V segment lost 1 base and the J segment 0 bases; nucleotides outside the gene matches: 10. This CDR3 has 18 residues. CDR1 is SGHAT, CDR2 FQNNGV, per germline. CDR3 protein: CASSLGPVEREDSYEQYF. The CDR3 bases are TGTGCCAGCAGCTTAGGCCCAGTCGAGCGGGAGGACTCCTACGAGCAGTACTTC.

The chain employs TRBV28 and TRBJ1-2; no clear D gene. The CDR3 contains 14 residues. V lost 7 bases, J lost 3 bases, and 15 bases lay in between. CDR1 and CDR2 (germline): MDHEN, SYDVKM. The CDR3 sequence is CASIPSMGYYGYTF. In DNA form, the CDR3 reads TGTGCCAGCATCCCTAGTATGGGCTACTATGGCTACACCTTC.

The rearrangement links TRBV30 to TRBJ2-7; D ambiguous. The CDR3 consists of 14 residues. Looked up from germline, CDR1 is GTSNPN and CDR2 is SVGIG (reference sequence). The V end lost 2 bases, the J end lost 6 bases, and 17 bases lay between the germline ends. The CDR3: CAWSSRITLREQYF. CDR3 nucleotides: TGTGCCTGGAGTTCCCGGATAACTTTACGCGAGCAGTACTTC.

The genes are TRBV19 and TRBJ2-7; 9 bases align to TRBD1. The junction had 7 bases not matched to a gene; V was cut back by 3 bases and J by 7 bases. This CDR3 is built from 14 residues. CDR1 and CDR2 from the germline V gene are LNHDA and SQIVND (reference sequence). The CDR3 reads CASSMGQGRGEQYF. The CDR3 nucleotides are TGTGCCAGTAGTATGGGACAGGGAAGGGGAGAGCAGTACTTC.

This chain joins TRBV5-6 and TRBJ2-3, with D perhaps matching TRBD1 (5 bases). The CDR3 totals 17 residues. Germline V CDR1 and CDR2: SGHDT, YYEEEE. Between the trimmed V and J ends, which lost 4 bases and 4 bases, there was a span of 22 bases. CDR3 DNA: TGTGCCAGCAGCCCGGTAGGGGCAGGGATCTCCCCAGATACGCAGTATTTT. Protein sequence: CASSPVGAGISPDTQYF.

This rearrangement joins TRBV5-1 to TRBJ1-4, with no clear D. The V and J ends lost 0 bases and 0 bases respectively, with 12 bases between them. The CDR3 consists of 17 residues. The germline CDR1 and CDR2 sequences are SGHRS and YFSETQ. The chain's CDR3 is CASSLAGPNPTNEKLFF. The DNA of the CDR3 is TGCGCCAGCAGCTTGGCCGGCCCGAACCCAACTAATGAAAAACTGTTTTTT.

This clone has just one count. The chain employs TRBV11-1 and TRBJ2-5; possibly TRBD1 for D (6 bases). The CDR3 length is 14 residues. Trimming stripped 5 bases from V and 5 bases from J, with 15 bases between. Germline V gene sequence: CDR1 SGHAT, CDR2 FQDESV (reference sequence). The CDR3 DNA follows: TGTGCCAGCAGCCTACCCGCCCAGGGGGAGACCCAGTACTTC. Amino acids: CASSLPAQGETQYF.

The chain combines TRBV27 with TRBJ1-2; no clear D gene. This CDR3 region has 13 residues. V was clipped by 7 bases and J by 6 bases, with 15 bases between them. Germline CDR1 reads MNHEY; CDR2 reads SMNVEV (reference sequence). The CDR3 reads CASKLGGLDGYTF. The CDR3 DNA sequence: TGTGCCAGCAAGCTTGGCGGACTGGATGGCTACACCTTC.

The rearrangement joins TRBV2 to TRBJ2-7, with 7 bases lining up with TRBD2. J was trimmed by 1 base and V by 1 base; bases with no gene match: 4. The CDR3 consists of 15 residues. Per germline, CDR1 SNHLY and CDR2 FYNNEI. The CDR3 loop reads CASSEETSWSYEQYF. DNA of the CDR3: TGTGCCAGCAGTGAAGAGACTAGCTGGTCCTACGAGCAGTACTTC.

The chain joins TRBV27 to TRBJ2-2; 10 bases are a match to TRBD2. Looked up from germline, CDR1 is MNHEY and CDR2 is SMNVEV (reference sequence). After removal of 7 bases from V and 7 bases from J, the junction contained 9 bases not matched to a gene. This CDR3 comprises 15 residues. The CDR3 protein is CASTPSGRAGGELFF. The CDR3 DNA is TGTGCCAGCACCCCCAGCGGGAGGGCGGGCGGGGAGCTGTTTTTT.

On this clone itself: The sample carries other DNA sequences with the same CDR3. The chain uses TRBV7-9 and TRBJ2-3; the D gene is possibly TRBD2 (5 bases). In germline, CDR1 is SEHNR, CDR2 FQNEAQ (reference sequence). With 5 bases removed from V and 2 bases from J, the gap between germline ends came to 8 bases. This CDR3 spans 13 amino acids. CDR3 DNA: TGTGCCAGCAGCGGACTTCCCACAGATACGCAGTATTTT. This codes for CASSGLPTDTQYF.

V usage is TRBV6-5 and J usage is TRBJ1-1, with 11 nucleotides matching TRBD1. The junction had 3 bases not matched to a gene; V was cut back by 6 bases and J by 0 bases. The CDR3 is 15 amino acids. From germline, CDR1 is MNHEY and CDR2 SVGAGI. CDR3 nucleotide sequence: TGTGCCAGCAGCCGGGGACAGGGGGTGAACACTGAAGCTTTCTTT. It translates to CASSRGQGVNTEAFF.